This is a list of T cell receptor beta chains from one sample in a study of radiotherapy plus CTLA-4 blockade in lung cancer. The assay was immunoSEQ multiplex PCR, and TCRdb's table has in-frame clones only and misses some. The data contain fewer than 140,000 clones, about 84% of them singletons. The source was peripheral blood, collected from a patient treated with radiotherapy plus ipilimumab. These receptors were taken from a human donor with non-small cell lung cancer that progressed on radiotherapy plus ipilimumab. Some clones in this sample may be carry-over from other donors' samples. Both conserved end residues are part of each CDR3. The order of the fields is clone size, J gene, V gene, D gene, CDR3 protein, CDR3 DNA. The D gene is left open where the match is weak. Expanded clones are given a class, and other clones once, few, many or no size at all.

once | TRBJ2-3 | TRBV19 | - | CATSDRGRLAGADTQYF | TGTGCCACCTCGGACAGGGGGCGGCTAGCGGGGGCAGATACGCAGTATTTT
- | TRBJ1-1 | TRBV7-8 | - | CASSLRRGDTEAFF | TGTGCCAGCAGCTTGAGAAGAGGGGACACTGAAGCTTTCTTT
few | TRBJ2-2 | TRBV27 | - | CASSSLQGRGSLFF | TGTGCCAGCAGTTCACTGCAGGGTCGGGGGTCCCTGTTTTTT
- | TRBJ1-1 | TRBV5-1 | - | CASSFRGQRNTEAFF | TGCGCCAGCAGCTTTCGGGGTCAACGAAACACTGAAGCTTTCTTT
- | TRBJ2-1 | TRBV5-6 | - | CASSLGSIYNEQFF | TGTGCCAGCAGCTTGGGTTCGATTTACAATGAGCAGTTCTTC
- | TRBJ2-1 | TRBV2 | TRBD2 | CASTRDLAGGREFF | TGTGCCAGCACTAGAGACTTAGCGGGGGGGCGTGAGTTCTTC
- | TRBJ2-7 | TRBV27 | - | CASSPSARQSYEQYF | TGTGCCAGCAGTCCCTCCGCTAGACAGTCCTACGAGCAGTACTTC
few | TRBJ1-6 | TRBV11-1 | - | CASSLGWGGNNSPLHF | TGTGCCAGCAGCCTCGGTTGGGGCGGTAATAATTCACCCCTCCACTTT
- | TRBJ2-2 | TRBV6-5 | TRBD2 | CASRGTINTGELFF | TGTGCCAGCCGAGGGACTATCAACACCGGGGAGCTGTTTTTT
- | TRBJ1-1 | TRBV7-3 | - | CASSLPGGNTEAFF | TGTGCCAGCAGCTTACCGGGGGGGAACACTGAAGCTTTCTTT
- | TRBJ2-5 | TRBV18 | TRBD1 | CASSRTGEETQYF | TGTGCCAGCTCAAGGACAGGGGAAGAGACCCAGTACTTC
- | TRBJ2-5 | TRBV6-1 | TRBD1 | CASRPGQGVIRTQYF | TGTGCCAGCAGGCCGGGACAGGGTGTTATTCGGACCCAGTACTTC
- | TRBJ2-5 | TRBV27 | - | CASSPRTYSQETQYF | TGTGCCAGCAGTCCAAGGACATACTCCCAAGAGACCCAGTACTTC
- | TRBJ2-7 | TRBV4-2 | TRBD1 | CASSHPDRGLDEQYF | TGTGCCAGCAGCCATCCGGACAGGGGGCTTGACGAGCAGTACTTC
medium-sized | TRBJ2-2 | TRBV6-4 | - | CASSDSDTGELFF | TGTGCCAGCAGTGACTCGGACACCGGGGAGCTGTTTTTT
- | TRBJ2-7 | TRBV27 | TRBD2 | CASSSPAGGSHEQYF | TGTGCCAGCAGTTCCCCAGCGGGGGGGAGTCACGAGCAGTACTTC
- | TRBJ1-1 | TRBV30 | - | CAWRVGGGGTEAFF | TGTGCCTGGAGGGTAGGTGGGGGGGGGACTGAAGCTTTCTTT
- | TRBJ1-5 | TRBV27 | - | CASSLNTDSNQPQHF | TGTGCCAGCAGTTTGAATACAGATAGCAATCAGCCCCAGCATTTT
- | TRBJ2-1 | TRBV2 | - | CASSERQGADEQFF | TGTGCCAGCAGTGAACGCCAGGGTGCGGATGAGCAGTTCTTC
- | TRBJ1-4 | TRBV19 | - | CASSVQATNEKLFF | TGTGCCAGTAGTGTACAGGCAACTAATGAAAAACTGTTTTTT
medium-sized | TRBJ1-1 | TRBV11-2 | - | CASSLDHGAEAFF | TGTGCCAGCAGCTTAGATCATGGGGCTGAAGCTTTCTTT
once | TRBJ1-1 | TRBV7-3 | - | CASSLTPGYTEAFF | TGTGCCAGCAGCTTAACCCCAGGGTACACTGAAGCTTTCTTT
- | TRBJ2-1 | TRBV5-1 | - | CASSLAGALYNEQFF | TGCGCCAGCAGCTTGGCCGGGGCACTCTACAATGAGCAGTTCTTC
- | TRBJ2-5 | TRBV19 | TRBD2 | CASTGGETQYF | TGTGCCAGTACGGGAGGGGAGACCCAGTACTTC
- | TRBJ1-2 | TRBV27 | - | CASSLSRAARGYTF | TGTGCCAGCAGTTTATCTAGGGCAGCCAGAGGCTACACCTTC
- | TRBJ1-5 | TRBV18 | TRBD1 | CASSPSGQVKNQPQHF | TGTGCCAGCTCACCTTCCGGACAGGTAAAAAATCAGCCCCAGCATTTT
- | TRBJ2-2 | TRBV4-2 | TRBD2 | CASSQGLGTIGRQNTGELFF | TGTGCCAGCAGCCAAGGGCTAGGAACGATCGGGAGGCAAAACACCGGGGAGCTGTTTTTT
- | TRBJ1-2 | TRBV6-6 | - | CASGTNSNYGYTF | TGTGCCAGCGGGACAAATTCTAACTATGGCTACACCTTC
once | TRBJ2-3 | TRBV19 | - | CASSTGTDTQYF | TGTGCCAGTAGTACGGGCACAGATACGCAGTATTTT
- | TRBJ1-2 | TRBV18 | - | CASSPTTYGYTF | TGTGCCAGCTCACCAACTACCTATGGCTACACCTTC
- | TRBJ2-7 | TRBV7-9 | - | CASSLEQGVDEQYF | TGTGCCAGCAGCTTAGAGCAGGGTGTCGACGAGCAGTACTTC
- | TRBJ1-1 | TRBV7-2 | - | CASSFQGQGTEAFF | TGTGCCAGCAGCTTCCAGGGTCAGGGCACTGAAGCTTTCTTT
- | TRBJ2-7 | TRBV7-8 | - | CASSLARKGPPGEQYF | TGTGCCAGCAGCTTAGCCAGAAAGGGACCCCCGGGGGAGCAGTACTTC
- | TRBJ2-2 | TRBV30 | - | CAWNKGQYTGELFF | TGTGCCTGGAATAAGGGGCAGTACACCGGGGAGCTGTTTTTT
- | TRBJ2-1 | TRBV27 | - | CASSRDGSYNEQFF | TGTGCCAGCAGTAGGGACGGCAGCTACAATGAGCAGTTCTTC
- | TRBJ2-5 | TRBV7-2 | - | CASSFRGAPGETQYF | TGTGCCAGCAGCTTCAGGGGGGCCCCGGGAGAGACCCAGTACTTC
- | TRBJ1-3 | TRBV18 | TRBD1 | CASSPSGAGGSIYF | TGTGCCAGCTCACCAAGCGGGGCAGGGGGCTCCATATATTTT
- | TRBJ1-3 | TRBV5-4 | - | CASSPTTRSSGNTIYF | TGTGCCAGCAGCCCGACTACAAGGAGCTCTGGAAACACCATATATTTT
- | TRBJ1-2 | TRBV15 | - | CATSRDRDGGGYTF | TGTGCCACCAGCAGAGATAGAGACGGAGGGGGCTACACCTTC
- | TRBJ1-1 | TRBV6-1 | TRBD1 | CASSEGTGANTEAFF | TGTGCCAGCAGTGAAGGAACAGGGGCGAACACTGAAGCTTTCTTT
- | TRBJ2-7 | TRBV19 | TRBD2 | CASSIVSGGTYEQYF | TGTGCCAGTAGTATAGTTAGCGGGGGGACCTACGAGCAGTACTTC
- | TRBJ1-1 | TRBV18 | - | CASSPFQGLQDPGEAFF | TGTGCCAGCTCACCATTTCAAGGATTACAGGACCCGGGGGAAGCTTTCTTT
- | TRBJ2-7 | TRBV9 | - | CASSVGSGTYEQYF | TGTGCCAGCAGCGTAGGCTCAGGGACCTACGAGCAGTACTTC
- | TRBJ2-7 | TRBV4-3 | - | CASSRHLRDSYEQYF | TGCGCCAGCAGCCGCCACCTTCGGGATTCCTACGAGCAGTACTTC
- | TRBJ2-3 | TRBV10-1 | - | CASGRDLGTQYF | TGCGCCAGCGGACGGGACCTTGGTACGCAGTATTTT
- | TRBJ2-5 | TRBV5-1 | TRBD2 | CASSFGLAGGQETQYF | TGCGCCAGCAGCTTTGGACTAGCGGGGGGACAAGAGACCCAGTACTTC
- | TRBJ2-7 | TRBV13 | TRBD1 | CASGQGISYEQYF | TGTGCCAGCGGACAGGGTATCTCCTACGAGCAGTACTTC
- | TRBJ1-2 | TRBV4-3 | - | CASSPQTGINYGYTF | TGCGCCAGCAGCCCGCAAACAGGGATAAACTATGGCTACACCTTC
- | TRBJ2-3 | TRBV7-2 | - | CASSFRVVGLNTDTQYF | TGTGCCAGCAGCTTTCGTGTCGTAGGGTTAAACACAGATACGCAGTATTTT
- | TRBJ2-5 | TRBV5-3 | TRBD2 | CARSPRLAGGPQETQYF | TGTGCCAGAAGCCCCCGACTAGCGGGGGGACCACAAGAGACCCAGTACTTC
- | TRBJ2-7 | TRBV7-3 | TRBD2 | CASSLGPSGNYEQYF | TGTGCCAGCAGCTTAGGTCCTAGCGGAAATTACGAGCAGTACTTC
- | TRBJ2-1 | TRBV18 | TRBD2 | CASSPGLAYNEQFF | TGTGCCAGCTCACCCGGACTAGCCTACAATGAGCAGTTCTTC
few | TRBJ2-7 | TRBV2 | TRBD1 | CASSRQGALYEQYF | TGTGCCAGCAGTCGGCAGGGGGCGCTCTACGAGCAGTACTTC
few | TRBJ2-5 | TRBV29-1 | TRBD1 | CSGTGGGETQYF | TGCAGCGGAACAGGGGGCGGAGAGACCCAGTACTTC